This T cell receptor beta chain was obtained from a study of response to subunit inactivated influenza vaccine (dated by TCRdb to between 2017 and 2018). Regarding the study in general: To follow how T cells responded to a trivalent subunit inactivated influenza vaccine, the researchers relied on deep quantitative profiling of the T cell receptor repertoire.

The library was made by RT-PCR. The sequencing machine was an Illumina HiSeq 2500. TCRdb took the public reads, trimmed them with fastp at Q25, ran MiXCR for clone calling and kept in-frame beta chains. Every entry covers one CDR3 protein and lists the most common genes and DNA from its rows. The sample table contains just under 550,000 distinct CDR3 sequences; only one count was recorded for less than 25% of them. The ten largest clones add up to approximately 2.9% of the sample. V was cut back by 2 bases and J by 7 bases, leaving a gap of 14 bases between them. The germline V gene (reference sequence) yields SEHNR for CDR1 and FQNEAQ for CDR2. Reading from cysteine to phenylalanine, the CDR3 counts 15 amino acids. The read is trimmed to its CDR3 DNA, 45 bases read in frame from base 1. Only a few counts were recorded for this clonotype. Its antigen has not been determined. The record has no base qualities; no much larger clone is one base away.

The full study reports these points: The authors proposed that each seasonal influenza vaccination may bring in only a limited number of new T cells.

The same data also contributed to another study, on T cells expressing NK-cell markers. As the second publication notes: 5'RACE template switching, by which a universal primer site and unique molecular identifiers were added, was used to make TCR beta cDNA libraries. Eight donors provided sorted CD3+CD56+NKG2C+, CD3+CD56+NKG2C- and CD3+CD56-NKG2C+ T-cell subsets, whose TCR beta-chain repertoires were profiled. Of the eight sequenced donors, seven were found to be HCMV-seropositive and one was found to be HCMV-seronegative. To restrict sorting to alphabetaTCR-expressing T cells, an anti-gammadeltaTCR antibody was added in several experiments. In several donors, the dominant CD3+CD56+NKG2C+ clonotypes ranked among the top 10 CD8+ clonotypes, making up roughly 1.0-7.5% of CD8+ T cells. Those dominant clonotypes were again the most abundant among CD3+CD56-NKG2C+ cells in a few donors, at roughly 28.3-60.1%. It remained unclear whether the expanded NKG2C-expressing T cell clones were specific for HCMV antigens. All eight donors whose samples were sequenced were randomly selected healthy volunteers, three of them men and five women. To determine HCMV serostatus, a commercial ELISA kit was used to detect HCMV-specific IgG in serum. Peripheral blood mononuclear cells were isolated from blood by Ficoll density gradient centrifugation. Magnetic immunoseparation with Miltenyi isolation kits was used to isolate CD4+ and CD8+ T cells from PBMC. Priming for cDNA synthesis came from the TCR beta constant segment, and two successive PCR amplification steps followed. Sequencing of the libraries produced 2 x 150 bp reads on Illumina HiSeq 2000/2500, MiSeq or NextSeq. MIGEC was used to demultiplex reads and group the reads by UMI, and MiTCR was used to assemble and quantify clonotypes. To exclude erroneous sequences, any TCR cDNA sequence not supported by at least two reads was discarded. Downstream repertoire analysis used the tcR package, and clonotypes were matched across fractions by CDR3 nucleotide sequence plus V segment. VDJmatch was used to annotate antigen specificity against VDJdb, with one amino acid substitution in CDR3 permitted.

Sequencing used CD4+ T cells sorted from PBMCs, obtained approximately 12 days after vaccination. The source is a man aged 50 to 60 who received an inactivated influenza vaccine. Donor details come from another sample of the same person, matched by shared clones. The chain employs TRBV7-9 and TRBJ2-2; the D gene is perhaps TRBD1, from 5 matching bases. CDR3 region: CASSLQGQAFGELFF. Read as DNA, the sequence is TGTGCCAGCAGCTTACAAGGACAAGCCTTCGGGGAGCTGTTTTTT.